The clone carrying this T cell receptor (beta chain) appeared a few times. The antigen is not known. These data originate in a study of T-cell reconstitution after alpha-beta-depleted transplantation in children. Findings of the study overall: T cells produced anew were the main source of T-cell counts and diversity one year after transplant. Surviving thymic progenitors and recipient T cells were the source of high TCRbeta diversity at day 60 in some patients.

TCRbeta library preparation incorporated unique molecular identifiers. Each CDR3 protein is one row after TCRdb ran MiXCR on the PCR reads. The table records over 45,000 distinct CDR3 sequences, 44% of them present only once. The CDR3 extends over 15 amino acids. The ends were cut back, 7 bases at V and 1 base at J, with 15 bases in the middle. This clonotype was sampled from a male patient younger than 18 who had a stem cell transplant for acute lymphoblastic leukemia, so the T cells may come from the graft donor. The chain is built from TRBV12-3 or TRBV12-4 and TRBJ2-3, with TRBD2 as a possible D gene (5 bases). Specimen: PBMCs, mostly from graft donor cells, collected 360 days after TCRalphabeta/CD19-depleted stem cell transplant. The CDR3 loop is CASTIGVMGTDTQYF. The CDR3 DNA reads as TGTGCCAGCACCATCGGGGTGATGGGCACAGATACGCAGTATTTT.